These T cell receptor beta chains were read from a single sample in a study of T cell repertoires in cytomegalovirus infection. TCRdb re-analysed the reads in MiXCR, keeping a single row per CDR3 protein. Found here are approximately 910,000 distinct CDR3 sequences, under 40% of them singletons; the top ten hold 10% to 15%. These TCRs are of unknown antigen specificity. This material consisted of cultured CD8+ T cells from PBMCs, taken from culture after CMV antigen stimulation. These receptors originate from a human donor in good health (CMV status not recorded). Some clones in this sample may be carry-over from other donors' samples. CDR3s include the opening cysteine and the closing phenylalanine or tryptophan. A D gene is named only where the DNA matches it firmly. Clone size is shown for a subset of rows, as once, few, many or a class of expanded clone.

v_call	j_call	d_call	clone_size	cdr3_aa	cdr3_nt
TRBV28	TRBJ2-5	TRBD2	few	CASSSGDYREETQYF	TGTGCCAGCAGCAGTGGGGACTATCGGGAAGAGACCCAGTACTTC
TRBV7-2	TRBJ2-1	NA	many	CASSGYYNEQFF	TGTGCCAGCAGCGGATACTACAATGAGCAGTTCTTC
TRBV6-6	TRBJ2-1	TRBD1	few	CASSYSSTGDNEQFF	TGTGCCAGCAGTTACTCCTCAACAGGGGACAATGAGCAGTTCTTC
TRBV19	TRBJ2-1	TRBD2	NA	CASSFAALAGENNEQFF	TGTGCCAGTAGTTTTGCGGCTCTAGCGGGGGAAAACAATGAGCAGTTCTTC
TRBV7-2	TRBJ2-7	NA	NA	CASSFSGAAAYEQYF	TGTGCCAGCAGCTTTTCGGGGGCTGCCGCCTACGAGCAGTACTTC
TRBV7-6	TRBJ1-1	NA	many	CASSSTNTEAFF	TGTGCCAGCAGCTCGACGAACACTGAAGCTTTCTTT
TRBV6-5	TRBJ1-6	TRBD1	many	CASSYTGQGAVPLHF	TGTGCCAGCAGTTACACGGGACAGGGGGCGGTCCCCCTCCACTTT
TRBV7-6	TRBJ1-1	NA	many	CASSEKVGAFRVKTNTEAFF	TGTGCCAGCAGCGAAAAGGTGGGGGCGTTTAGGGTAAAGACGAACACTGAAGCTTTCTTT
TRBV28	TRBJ1-5	NA	few	CASNSGQYSNQPQHF	TGTGCCAGCAACTCCGGGCAGTATAGCAATCAGCCCCAGCATTTT
TRBV4-2	TRBJ2-1	NA	NA	CASSQEAGWGNEQFF	TGTGCCAGCAGCCAAGAAGCTGGATGGGGGAATGAGCAGTTCTTC
TRBV6-5	TRBJ2-6	TRBD2	few	CASSSTSGLLGANVLTF	TGTGCCAGCAGTTCGACTAGCGGGCTTTTGGGGGCCAACGTCCTGACTTTC
TRBV28	TRBJ1-6	NA	NA	CATLFGYNSPLHF	TGTGCCACTTTGTTTGGTTATAATTCACCCCTCCACTTT
TRBV7-6	TRBJ1-1	NA	few	CASSQRGAEAFF	TGTGCCAGCAGCCAGAGGGGCGCTGAAGCTTTCTTT
TRBV7-8	TRBJ1-1	NA	NA	CASSFRETGLRTEAFF	TGTGCCAGCAGCTTTAGAGAGACAGGCCTGAGAACTGAAGCTTTCTTT
TRBV6-1	TRBJ2-7	NA	NA	CASSEPHEQYF	TGTGCCAGCAGTGAGCCCCACGAGCAGTACTTC
TRBV5-1	TRBJ1-5	TRBD1	NA	CASSKQAGGPNQPQHF	TGCGCCAGCAGCAAGCAGGCAGGGGGACCCAATCAGCCCCAGCATTTT
TRBV4-1	TRBJ2-3	TRBD2	NA	CASSHRSGGNTDTQYF	TGCGCCAGCAGCCACCGGAGCGGGGGAAACACAGATACGCAGTATTTT
TRBV7-6	TRBJ1-1	NA	NA	CASSLTKEAFF	TGTGCCAGCAGCTTAACCAAGGAAGCTTTCTTT
TRBV20-1	TRBJ2-1	TRBD2	few	CSAGLAGRYNEQFF	TGCAGTGCTGGACTAGCGGGGAGATACAATGAGCAGTTCTTC
TRBV7-2	TRBJ2-6	NA	many	CARVGGIYSGANVLTF	TGTGCCAGAGTAGGGGGTATTTACTCTGGGGCCAACGTCCTGACTTTC
TRBV7-6	TRBJ1-1	NA	NA	CASSARMRASNTEAFF	TGTGCCAGCAGCGCACGCATGCGGGCGTCGAACACTGAAGCTTTCTTT
TRBV28	TRBJ2-3	TRBD1	few	CASSPMGQSTDTQYF	TGTGCCAGCAGTCCCATGGGACAGAGCACAGATACGCAGTATTTT
TRBV6-5	TRBJ2-3	NA	NA	CAGSPGGLTDTQYF	TGTGCCGGCAGTCCCGGGGGGCTCACAGATACGCAGTATTTT
TRBV19	TRBJ2-7	TRBD1	many	CASSSSGQGNYEQYF	TGTGCCAGTAGCTCCTCCGGACAGGGGAACTACGAGCAGTACTTC
TRBV7-9	TRBJ2-1	NA	many	CASSGDPVPYNEQFF	TGTGCCAGCAGCGGGGACCCGGTTCCTTACAATGAGCAGTTCTTC
TRBV7-9	TRBJ2-5	NA	many	CATSNEGVQETQYF	TGTGCCACCTCTAACGAAGGGGTACAAGAGACCCAGTACTTC
TRBV7-2	TRBJ1-6	NA	many	CASSPPGPLNSPLHF	TGTGCCAGCAGCCCCCCAGGGCCTCTTAATTCACCCCTCCACTTT
TRBV18	TRBJ1-2	NA	NA	CASSLRDGPVYGYTF	TGTGCCAGCTCACTTCGGGACGGTCCGGTCTATGGCTACACCTTC
TRBV7-8	TRBJ2-1	NA	many	CASRPGGRQVYEQFF	TGTGCCAGCAGGCCCGGGGGCCGACAGGTCTATGAGCAGTTCTTC
TRBV6-5	TRBJ2-2	NA	few	CASSYVATPGELFF	TGTGCCAGCAGTTACGTGGCGACGCCCGGGGAGCTGTTTTTT
TRBV4-1	TRBJ1-6	NA	few	CASSQDRGRLNSPLHF	TGCGCCAGCAGCCAAGATAGGGGACGGCTAAATTCACCCCTCCACTTT
TRBV6-5	TRBJ2-7	NA	few	CASSYEVGSYEQYF	TGTGCCAGCAGTTACGAAGTCGGGTCCTACGAGCAGTACTTC
TRBV12-3/TRBV12-4	TRBJ1-5	NA	few	CASRPSNQPQHF	TGTGCCTCTCGCCCTAGCAATCAGCCCCAGCATTTT
TRBV9	TRBJ2-5	NA	many	CASSPRGLEETQYF	TGTGCCAGCAGCCCCCGGGGGCTTGAAGAGACCCAGTACTTC
TRBV5-5	TRBJ2-1	TRBD1	NA	CASNRQGLYDEQFF	TGTGCCAGTAACCGACAGGGGCTATACGATGAGCAGTTCTTC
TRBV4-1	TRBJ1-2	NA	NA	CASSQERGSTGYTF	TGCGCCAGCAGCCAAGAGCGAGGTTCTACTGGCTACACCTTC
TRBV5-6	TRBJ2-5	NA	few	CASSLVEVTNQETQYF	TGTGCCAGCAGCTTGGTGGAAGTAACGAACCAAGAGACCCAGTACTTC
TRBV6-6	TRBJ2-1	TRBD1	few	CASSYLYRGRHYNEQFF	TGTGCCAGCAGTTACTTATACAGGGGACGCCACTACAATGAGCAGTTCTTC
TRBV4-3	TRBJ2-2	NA	NA	CASSQGPLVANTGELFF	TGCGCCAGCAGCCAAGGCCCTCTAGTCGCGAACACCGGGGAGCTGTTTTTT